The sequence of this T cell receptor (beta chain) was determined in a study of early stage breast cancer tumors. Measured with immunoSEQ multiplex PCR; TCRdb has only the in-frame clones, and not every one. The data hold roughly 58,000 clones, with about nine tenths observed a single time. The V and J ends lost 5 bases and 4 bases respectively, with 5 bases between them. Germline V gene data show CDR1 as SGHTA and CDR2 as FQGNSA. CDR3 size: 11 residues. Whole-study results and caveats: Tumors had about 2.5-fold higher T cell density and higher clonality than adjacent normal breast tissue. Enriched TCRB sequences shared across patients were mostly commonly generated sequences.

About this clone itself: Its antigen is still unknown.

What was sequenced was blood. The TCR originated in a person between 65 and 80 years old with breast cancer. This chain links TRBV7-2 with TRBJ1-1, with D unclear. This chain's CDR3 is CASSVRTEAFF. CDR3 DNA: TGTGCCAGCAGCGTGCGCACTGAAGCTTTCTTT.